A selection of T cell receptor beta chains follows, all from one sample in a study of T cell responses to AZD1222 COVID-19 vaccine. The protocol was immunoSEQ multiplex PCR, while the TCRdb copy is restricted to in-frame clones and leaves out a portion. In the table there are 100,000 to 150,000 clones, approximately 90% of which are singletons. Here the sequenced sample was peripheral blood, taken 28 days after the second AZD1222 dose. The origin of the receptors is an adult who received the AZD1222 COVID-19 vaccine. Both conserved end residues are part of each CDR3. D genes are given only for firm matches. Some rows have no size entry. The others give once, few or many, or a class for an expanded clone.

-	-	TRBJ1-3	TRBV6-1	TGTGCCAGCAGTGATGCGGCAGGGTTCTCTGGAAACACCATATATTTT	CASSDAAGFSGNTIYF
-	TRBD1	TRBJ1-5	TRBV6-5	TGTGCCGGCTCCTCCAGGGGGAATCAGCCCCAGCATTTT	CAGSSRGNQPQHF
once	-	TRBJ1-5	TRBV6-5	TGTGCCAGCAGAGCGGAGGGGAGGGGATCTCAGCCCCAGCATTTT	CASRAEGRGSQPQHF
-	-	TRBJ1-1	TRBV12-5	TGTGCTAGTGGTTTGGTACTCTATGGGAGGGACACTGAAGCTTTCTTT	CASGLVLYGRDTEAFF
-	TRBD1	TRBJ1-4	TRBV5-1	TGCGCCAGCAGCTTGGCAGGACAGGGATATGAAAAACTGTTTTTT	CASSLAGQGYEKLFF
-	-	TRBJ1-3	TRBV13	TGTGCCAGCAGCTTAGGCCTGAGCTCTGGAAACACCATATATTTT	CASSLGLSSGNTIYF
-	-	TRBJ1-1	TRBV12-5	TGTGCTAGTGGTTTGACTCAGACGTACACTGAAGCTTTCTTT	CASGLTQTYTEAFF
-	-	TRBJ2-7	TRBV5-6	TGTGCCAGCAGCTTCGGCGTGGAGGCTCTCGAGCAGTACTTC	CASSFGVEALEQYF
once	-	TRBJ2-5	TRBV9	TGTGCCAGCAGCGTAGATAGAACGGCGACCCAGTACTTC	CASSVDRTATQYF
once	-	TRBJ2-1	TRBV5-6	TGTGCCAGCAGCTTGGCAGGGTCCTACAATGAGCAGTTCTTC	CASSLAGSYNEQFF